Below, 16 T cell receptor beta chains from the same sample are listed, as sequenced in a study of T cells in Graves' hyperthyroidism and ophthalmopathy. TCR beta CDR3 region amplification was performed from RNA transcripts. The HTBI set primed first-round TCR CDR3 RT-PCR. From the multiplex PCR reads, TCRdb called clonotypes with MiXCR, one entry per CDR3 protein. The table has hundreds of thousands of distinct CDR3 sequences, 25% seen once. Source material: blood. The receptors stem from a middle-aged man with Graves' hyperthyroidism that later progressed to Graves' ophthalmopathy.

The genes are TRBV11-2 and TRBJ2-2, with 14 nucleotides matching TRBD2. The germline V gene has CDR1 SGHAT and CDR2 FQNNGV. The CDR3 contains 17 residues. J gave up 4 bases and V 8 bases, and 9 bases lay outside the gene matches. CDR3 loop: CASQGLAGEGATGELFF. The DNA for the CDR3 is TGTGCCAGCCAGGGACTAGCGGGAGAGGGGGCCACCGGGGAGCTGTTTTTT.

The chain is built from TRBV19 and TRBJ1-6; D remains unclear. The ends were cut back, 8 bases at V and 4 bases at J, with 12 bases in the middle. The CDR3 has 14 amino acids. Germline CDR1 LNHDA, CDR2 SQIVND (reference sequence). Written as DNA, the CDR3 is TGTGCCAGTGAGCGGGGATCTTATAATTCACCCCTCCACTTT. Protein product: CASERGSYNSPLHF.

This clonotype was observed at least ten times. This chain connects TRBV9 to TRBJ2-7; 9 nucleotides match TRBD1. The CDR3 consists of 14 residues. The germline V gene has CDR1 SGDLS and CDR2 YYNGEE. The junction had 8 bases not matched to a gene; V was cut back by 3 bases and J by 7 bases. CDR3 in DNA: TGTGCCAGCAGCGCGGGGACAGGGTTTGGGGAGCAGTACTTC. This codes for CASSAGTGFGEQYF.

There are many counts of this clonotype. V and J are TRBV10-3 and TRBJ2-7, with 11 positions matching TRBD2. CDR1 is ENHRY and CDR2 is SYGVKD in the germline V gene. V trimming: 6 bases; J trimming: 4 bases; junction bases outside the gene matches: 11. There are 16 residues in the CDR3. The DNA of the CDR3 is TGTGCCATCAGCAACACGAATAGCGGGAGGGCTTACGAGCAGTACTTC. It encodes CAISNTNSGRAYEQYF.

This clonotype was picked up many times. The chain is built from TRBV10-3 and TRBJ1-1; 9 bases are a match to TRBD1. Germline loops: CDR1 ENHRY, CDR2 SYGVKD. V shed 10 bases, J shed 1 base, and the junction held 7 bases outside the gene matches. The CDR3 runs to 14 residues. The CDR3 nucleotides read TGTGCCACCACACCGGGACAGGGGAACACTGAAGCTTTCTTT. This translates into CATTPGQGNTEAFF.

This clonotype has ten or more counts. This sequence joins TRBV28 and TRBJ1-1; D possibly corresponds to TRBD1 (5 bases). CDR1 MDHEN and CDR2 SYDVKM come from the germline V gene. V was shortened by 3 bases and J by 9 bases, with 11 bases between the two germline ends. This CDR3 has 12 amino acids. The CDR3 is CASSFLGAQAFF. The CDR3 DNA is TGTGCCAGCAGTTTTCTTGGGGCCCAAGCTTTCTTT.

By its share, this clonotype is medium-sized. This sequence joins TRBV12-3 or TRBV12-4 and TRBJ2-5; D not resolved. This CDR3 comprises 14 residues. The ends were cut back, 3 bases at V and 5 bases at J, with 13 bases in the middle. CDR3 DNA sequence: TGTGCCAGCAGTTTTACTTCCCTGAGGGAGACCCAGTACTTC. Its translation: CASSFTSLRETQYF.

The chain links TRBV20-1 to TRBJ1-2; D perhaps matches TRBD1 (5 bases). CDR1 is DFQATT and CDR2 is SNEGSKA in the germline V gene (reference sequence). The CDR3 runs to 13 residues. Trimming removed 6 bases from V and 7 bases from J, with 18 bases in between. The CDR3 loop is CSAHQPGTGGYTF. The CDR3 DNA reads as TGCAGTGCCCACCAACCCGGGACGGGTGGCTACACCTTC.

This clonotype was detected many times. The rearrangement links TRBV2 to TRBJ1-1; 8 positions match TRBD1. This CDR3 has 13 residues. Germline V gene lookup returns CDR1 SNHLY and CDR2 FYNNEI. Germline trimming cut 7 bases from V and 1 base from J; bases unmatched to any gene: 2. CDR3 in amino acids: CASTGQGNTEAFF. DNA for the CDR3: TGTGCCAGCACCGGACAGGGGAACACTGAAGCTTTCTTT.

This clonotype showed up many times. This may arise from a read error, as a much more abundant clone is one base away. The CDR3 carries no conserved terminal phenylalanine or tryptophan, so it likely arises from a read error. V usage is TRBV6-1 and J usage is TRBJ1-1; no clear D gene. The CDR3 is 12 amino acids. CDR1 and CDR2 (germline): MNHNS, SASEGT. V was shortened by 6 bases and J by 6 bases, with 11 bases between the two germline ends. The CDR3 DNA reads as TGTGCCAGCAGCTGGGGTCCTGCTGAAGCTTTCCTT. Translation gives CASSWGPAEAFL.

The table lists this clonotype with many counts. J is TRBJ2-7 and V is TRBV20-1, with a tentative D call TRBD2 (5 bases). CDR1 DFQATT and CDR2 SNEGSKA come from the germline V gene (reference sequence). The CDR3 runs to 11 residues. Trimming removed 6 bases from V and 5 bases from J, with 11 bases in between. This CDR3 is CSAEGGNEQYF. CDR3 coding DNA: TGCAGTGCGGAAGGAGGCAACGAGCAGTACTTC.

This clonotype appeared many times. The chain uses TRBV6-5 and TRBJ2-7; 13 bases match TRBD2. Germline CDR1 is MNHEY and CDR2 is SVGAGI. The CDR3 has 15 residues. The V segment lost 6 bases and the J segment 4 bases; nucleotides outside the gene matches: 6. This chain's CDR3 is CASRYGLAGVYEQYF. In DNA form, the CDR3 reads TGTGCCAGCAGATATGGACTAGCGGGAGTGTACGAGCAGTACTTC.

The sample holds many counts of this clonotype. J is TRBJ1-3 and V is TRBV29-1; D is possibly TRBD1 (6 bases). Trimming pared 8 bases from V and 0 bases from J, leaving 14 bases between. Germline V gene sequence: CDR1 SQVTM, CDR2 ANQGSEA. This CDR3 comprises 14 residues. The CDR3 here is CSILGGHSGNTIYF. CDR3 coding DNA: TGCAGCATCCTGGGGGGACACTCTGGAAACACCATATATTTT.

The table lists this clonotype with many counts. The chain recombines TRBV6-1 with TRBJ1-5; TRBD1 might be the D (5 bases). The germline CDR1 and CDR2 sequences are MNHNS and SASEGT. The CDR3 runs to 14 residues. V gave up 8 bases and J gave up 7 bases, with 18 bases separating them. CDR3 sequence: CASGVGGIEQPQHF. In DNA, the CDR3 is TGTGCCAGCGGGGTGGGGGGGATTGAACAGCCCCAGCATTTT.

This clonotype was counted many times. The V gene is TRBV6-5, the J gene TRBJ2-7, with 7 nucleotides matching TRBD1. Germline V gene sequence: CDR1 MNHEY, CDR2 SVGAGI. With 3 bases clipped from V and 3 bases from J, the junction kept 5 bases outside the gene matches. CDR3 size: 14 residues. The CDR3 spells CASSYQGVGYEQYF. In DNA form, the CDR3 reads TGTGCCAGCAGTTATCAGGGGGTCGGCTACGAGCAGTACTTC.

This clonotype was picked up many times. This chain uses TRBV29-1 with TRBJ2-5; D is unresolved. Trimming took 3 bases from V and 4 from J, leaving 9 bases between them. Looked up from germline, CDR1 is SQVTM and CDR2 is ANQGSEA. The CDR3 length is 12 residues. Written as DNA, the CDR3 is TGCAGCGTTGACTGGGTTCCAGAGACCCAGTACTTC. This codes for CSVDWVPETQYF.